Reported below is one TCR beta chain. Its target is unknown. The data originate from a study of cytomegalovirus exposure and HLA in healthy donors. The donors were members of the validation cohort, which comprised approximately 120 subjects and was separate from the first cohort of roughly 700 subjects. Study results and limitations: The study recorded over 150 TCR beta chains that were cytomegalovirus-associated. In the 130 or so validation repertoires, approximately 94% of cluster scores exceeded 0, per a later analysis.

Sequencing used immunoSEQ multiplex PCR; TCRdb keeps in-frame clones, though not all of them. The sample has 250,000 or so clones, more than 75% seen once. This CDR3 has 12 amino acids. CDR1 and CDR2 (germline): SGDLS, YYNGEE. Trimming removed 4 bases from V and 6 bases from J, with 7 bases in between. The sequencing sample was made of PBMCs. This sequence was found in a young man in good health and CMV-seropositive. V is TRBV9 and J is TRBJ2-2; no firm D call. The CDR3 loop is CASSIPAGELFF. The DNA for the CDR3 is TGTGCCAGCAGCATACCGGCCGGGGAGCTGTTTTTT.